This T cell receptor (beta chain) was observed in a study of blood T cells in healthy people across ages. Each donor's blood draw was 7.5 to 10 milliliters of peripheral blood. Alongside a J-beta primer mix, a sample-barcoded 5' primer served in a second PCR lasting roughly 6 to 11 cycles. TCRdb passed the 5' RACE reads through MiXCR, listing each CDR3 protein once. The sample consists of roughly 500,000 distinct CDR3 sequences, about 26% of them appearing once. On this clonotype: At one boundary the junction diverges from the germline segment, which might be a read error.

Germline assignment: CDR1 SNHLY and CDR2 FYNNEI. This CDR3 has 16 residues. Sequenced material: blood. The V gene is TRBV2, the J gene TRBJ2-2; 8 bases agree with TRBD1. This receptor was taken from a woman in her 70s in good health. The CDR3 region has the DNA TGTGCCGGCAGTGGACAGGGCCCCGCGAACACCGGGGAGCTGTTTTTT. Amino acids: CAGSGQGPANTGELFF. The full variable domain, rest sourced from reference TRBV2 and TRBJ2-2, is EPEVTQTPSHQVTQMGQEVILRCVPISNHLYFYWYRQILGQKVEFLVSFYNNEISEKSEIFDDQFSVERPDGSNFTLKIRSTKLEDSAMYFCAGSGQGPANTGELFFGEGSRLTVL.